This TCR beta chain stems from a study of blood T cell repertoires in COVID-19. Across the study: Samples of COVID-19 (acute and convalescent) were obtained from the United States, Italy and Spain. T cells, B-cell-depleted T cells, or PBMCs supplied cDNA or gDNA.

As processed by the authors: Reference gene primers were amplified, and this amplification served to estimate nucleated cell counts. Clones were sequenced by immunoSEQ multiplex PCR, and TCRdb holds only the in-frame ones, with some missing. V, J and clone size reflect that table, while D and trimming were determined from the DNA. This sample has about 190,000 clones, with 80% to 90% found just once. The ends lost 1 base at V and 2 bases at J; junction bases unmatched: 3. Germline CDR1 reads KGHDR; CDR2 reads SFDVKD. The CDR3 length is 15 residues. The sequence came from a human donor in a cohort sampled during active COVID-19. The rearrangement links TRBV24-1 to TRBJ2-5; 7 bases are shared with TRBD1. Source material: peripheral blood. The DNA for the CDR3 is TGTGCCACCAGTGATTTCCGGGACAGACAAGAGACCCAGTACTTC. Its protein product is CATSDFRDRQETQYF.